The 26 T cell receptor beta chains listed next were all sequenced from one sample in a study of OX40 agonist ivuxolimab in advanced cancers. Profiled with immunoSEQ multiplex PCR; TCRdb holds only in-frame clones, not every one. The data contain 50,000 to 65,000 clones, approximately 90% of them singletons. Sequenced here: CD4+ or CD8+ T cells sorted from blood, sampled in a trial of the OX40 agonist ivuxolimab. Receptors originate from an adult with an advanced solid tumor such as melanoma, head and neck, liver or kidney cancer.

The gene calls are TRBV6-5 and TRBJ1-4, with D maybe TRBD1 (5 bases). Germline V gives CDR1 MNHEY, CDR2 SVGAGI. The CDR3 consists of 16 residues. Trimming removed 0 bases at V and 8 bases at J, with 16 bases between. DNA of the CDR3: TGTGCCAGCAGTTACTCGAGAATCCAGGGTAGGGAAAAACTGTTTTTT. Its translation: CASSYSRIQGREKLFF.

The chain couples TRBV28 to TRBJ2-7, with 14 nucleotides matching TRBD2. Germline assignment: CDR1 MDHEN and CDR2 SYDVKM. V was clipped by 8 bases and J by 0 bases; unmatched bases: 6. The CDR3 spans 16 residues. For the CDR3, the DNA is TGTGCCAGCCAGACTAGCGGGAGGGGAAGCTCCTACGAGCAGTACTTC. It encodes CASQTSGRGSSYEQYF.

This chain connects TRBV2 to TRBJ2-3, with 9 bases that match TRBD2. Germline lookup yields CDR1 SNHLY and CDR2 FYNNEI. The CDR3 extends over 14 amino acids. The V gene end was trimmed by 6 bases and the J gene end by 3 bases; junction bases not matched to a gene: 4. The CDR3 sequence is CASRPTSGTDTQYF. The CDR3 bases are TGTGCCAGCAGGCCTACTAGCGGGACAGATACGCAGTATTTT.

V and J are TRBV2 and TRBJ1-1; possible D gene TRBD1, 6 bases. Trimming removed 6 bases from V and 1 base from J, with 9 bases in between. CDR1 is SNHLY, CDR2 FYNNEI, per germline. The CDR3 is 13 amino acids. As DNA, the CDR3 is TGTGCCAGCAGGGGGACACCGAACACTGAAGCTTTCTTT. This translates into CASRGTPNTEAFF.

There are a few counts of this clone. The J gene is TRBJ2-7, the V gene TRBV6-1; tentative D call: TRBD1 (5 bases). Trimming removed 1 base at V and 2 bases at J, with 15 bases between. The length of the CDR3 is 16 residues. Germline lookup yields CDR1 MNHNS and CDR2 SASEGT. CDR3 protein: CASSEVGALNTYEQYF. The DNA of the CDR3 is TGTGCCAGCAGTGAAGTAGGGGCCCTAAATACCTACGAGCAGTACTTC.

This chain joins TRBV6-1 and TRBJ1-3; D is perhaps TRBD1 (5 bases). Trimming took 5 bases from V and 6 from J, leaving 14 bases between them. Germline assignment: CDR1 MNHNS and CDR2 SASEGT. The CDR3 sequence is 14 residues long. The CDR3: CASSIDRNLNTIYF. CDR3 nucleotide sequence: TGTGCCAGCAGTATCGACAGAAACCTAAACACCATATATTTT.

The rearrangement joins TRBV5-1 to TRBJ1-1; D is undetermined. Trimming pared 4 bases from V and 0 bases from J, leaving 7 bases between. The CDR3 contains 13 residues. Germline assignment: CDR1 SGHRS and CDR2 YFSETQ. In nucleotides, the CDR3 is TGCGCCAGCAGCCCTGGATTGAACACTGAAGCTTTCTTT. Translating it yields CASSPGLNTEAFF.

The J gene is TRBJ2-7, the V gene TRBV5-4, with TRBD1 matching 7 bases. In germline, CDR1 is SGHNT, CDR2 YYREEE (reference sequence). This CDR3 is 11 amino acids long. J gave up 7 bases and V 4 bases, and 2 bases lay outside the gene matches. CDR3 protein: CASSGTEEQYF. As DNA, the CDR3 is TGTGCCAGCAGCGGGACAGAAGAGCAGTACTTC.

This clone was observed a few times. The gene calls are TRBV7-2 and TRBJ1-5, with unresolved D. This CDR3 has 15 residues. The germline CDR1 and CDR2 sequences are SGHTA and FQGNSA. V was cut by 1 base and J by 2 bases, with 9 bases left in between. In DNA form, the CDR3 reads TGTGCCAGCAGCTTAGGTGGCAGCGGCAATCAGCCCCAGCATTTT. It yields the protein CASSLGGSGNQPQHF. Full variable domain (outside the CDR3, taken from reference TRBV7-2 and TRBJ1-5): GAGVSQSPSNKVTEKGKDVELRCDPISGHTALYWYRQSLGQGLEFLIYFQGNSAPDKSGLPSDRFSAERTGGSVSTLTIQRTQQEDSAVYLCASSLGGSGNQPQHFGDGTRLSIL.

This rearrangement joins TRBV11-3 to TRBJ2-7, with TRBD2 as a possible D gene (5 bases). CDR3 length: 14 amino acids. The V end lost 2 bases, the J end lost 0 bases, and 8 bases lay between the germline ends. CDR1 and CDR2 from the germline V gene are SGHNT and YENEEA. The CDR3 protein is CASSLMRVSYEQYF. The DNA for the CDR3 is TGTGCCAGCAGCTTAATGCGGGTCTCCTACGAGCAGTACTTC.

V and J are TRBV7-9 and TRBJ2-5; D gene uncertain. Between the trimmed V and J ends, which lost 0 bases and 0 bases, there was a span of 8 bases. The CDR3 covers 15 residues. CDR1 is SEHNR and CDR2 is FQNEAQ in the germline V gene (reference sequence). The CDR3 DNA reads TGTGCCAGCAGCTTAGCGGGTTGGGACCAAGAGACCCAGTACTTC. This translates into CASSLAGWDQETQYF.

The chain couples TRBV4-1 to TRBJ1-1; a weak D match, TRBD1 (5 bases). Deletions cut 4 bases from V and 1 base from J, with 13 bases between. The CDR3 spans 15 residues. Germline lookup yields CDR1 MGHRA and CDR2 YSYEKL. CDR3 DNA: TGCGCCAGCAGCCGCGGGGACTTCCAGAACACTGAAGCTTTCTTT. Protein: CASSRGDFQNTEAFF.

The chain combines TRBV4-1 with TRBJ2-1, with 7 bases aligning to TRBD2. The CDR3 length is 17 residues. The ends lost 0 bases at V and 10 bases at J; junction bases unmatched: 15. Germline V gene sequence: CDR1 MGHRA, CDR2 YSYEKL. The CDR3: CASSQDLAGAQTVEQFF. The CDR3 nucleotides are TGCGCCAGCAGCCAAGATCTGGCGGGAGCCCAGACGGTGGAGCAGTTCTTC.

Notes on this clone: The same CDR3 also results from other DNA sequences found in this sample. The V call is TRBV15, the J call TRBJ2-5; 13 nucleotides match TRBD2. Germline V gene sequence: CDR1 LNHNV, CDR2 YYDKDF (reference sequence). V gave up 4 bases and J gave up 5 bases; unmatched junction bases: 7. CDR3 length equals 16 residues. CDR3 DNA: TGTGCCACCAGCACTCGAGGACTAGCGGGAGTGGAGACCCAGTACTTC. Its protein is CATSTRGLAGVETQYF.

This chain connects TRBV30 to TRBJ1-1; unclear D gene. The CDR3 has 16 residues. Germline V gene sequence: CDR1 GTSNPN, CDR2 SVGIG (reference sequence). Trimming pared 0 bases from V and 0 bases from J, leaving 14 bases between. CDR3 region: CAWSVPSGHLNTEAFF. CDR3 coding DNA: TGTGCCTGGAGTGTACCGTCCGGGCATCTGAACACTGAAGCTTTCTTT.

The gene calls are TRBV14 and TRBJ2-3; 10 nucleotides align to TRBD2. Germline trimming cut 0 bases from V and 4 bases from J; bases unmatched to any gene: 13. Germline V gene sequence: CDR1 SGHDN, CDR2 FVKESK. This CDR3 spans 19 amino acids. The chain's CDR3 is CASSQDSGAGGPLADTQYF. The CDR3 bases are TGTGCCAGCAGCCAAGATAGCGGAGCGGGAGGGCCCCTAGCAGATACGCAGTATTTT. Based on the CDR3 plus reference TRBV14 and TRBJ2-3, the full variable domain is EAGVTQFPSHSVIEKGQTVTLRCDPISGHDNLYWYRRVMGKEIKFLLHFVKESKQDESGMPNNRFLAERTGGTYSTLKVQPAELEDSGVYFCASSQDSGAGGPLADTQYFGPGTRLTVL.

This clone was detected once. The genes are TRBV23-1 and TRBJ2-7; a possible D gene is TRBD2 (7 bases). TRBV23-1 carries the ORF label, with uncertain function. The length of the CDR3 is 14 residues. V lost 7 bases, J lost 3 bases, and 16 bases lay in between. DNA for the CDR3: TGCGCCAGCATGAGGGGGGGGGCTGGCTACGAGCAGTACTTC. This sequence encodes CASMRGGAGYEQYF.

The chain recombines TRBV19 with TRBJ2-1; TRBD1 matches at 12 bases. Germline V gives CDR1 LNHDA, CDR2 SQIVND (reference sequence). The junction had 10 bases not matched to a gene; V was cut back by 5 bases and J by 8 bases. The length of the CDR3 is 16 residues. The DNA for the CDR3 is TGTGCCAGTAGTTTTGTACCGGGACAGGGGGCGCATGAGCAGTTCTTC. Translating it yields CASSFVPGQGAHEQFF.

This rearrangement joins TRBV30 to TRBJ2-1; D tentatively reads TRBD1 or TRBD2 (5 bases each). Per germline, CDR1 GTSNPN and CDR2 SVGIG (reference sequence). The CDR3 contains 13 residues. Trimming removed 3 bases from V and 9 bases from J, with 15 bases in between. CDR3 loop: CAWRANQRGEQFF. In nucleotides, the CDR3 is TGTGCCTGGAGGGCGAATCAGAGGGGTGAGCAGTTCTTC.

This clone was counted a few times. The V gene is TRBV5-6, the J gene TRBJ1-6, with a tentative D call TRBD1 (5 bases). The germline V gene encodes CDR1 SGHDT and CDR2 YYEEEE. The CDR3 loop spans 12 amino acids. With 2 bases removed from V and 10 bases from J, the gap between germline ends came to 7 bases. Written as DNA, the CDR3 is TGTGCCAGCAGCTTCCAGGGCTCACCCCTCCACTTT. Its protein is CASSFQGSPLHF.

V is TRBV2 and J is TRBJ2-1; D is unclear. CDR1 and CDR2 (germline): SNHLY, FYNNEI. The CDR3 runs 12 residues. V lost 7 bases, J lost 2 bases, and 6 bases lay in between. Here the CDR3 DNA reads TGTGCCAGCAAAGAGCCCTACAATGAGCAGTTCTTC. Encoded protein: CASKEPYNEQFF.

The chain carries TRBV14 and TRBJ2-3; D unclear. This CDR3 contains 13 residues. Trimming stripped 0 bases from V and 10 bases from J, with 11 bases between. Germline V gene data show CDR1 as SGHDN and CDR2 as FVKESK. The CDR3 nucleotides are TGTGCCAGCAGCCAAGAGTTACGGGCCCCGCAGTATTTT. This sequence encodes CASSQELRAPQYF.

This chain uses TRBV9 with TRBJ2-1; 10 bases are a match to TRBD2. Per the germline V gene, CDR1 is SGDLS and CDR2 is YYNGEE. This CDR3 spans 16 amino acids. The trim removed 3 bases at V and 4 bases at J, leaving 7 bases unmatched. This CDR3 is CASSGTGTSAYNEQFF. The CDR3 DNA follows: TGTGCCAGCAGCGGAACCGGGACTAGCGCTTACAATGAGCAGTTCTTC.

Only one count was recorded for this clone. The chain has TRBV4-2 and TRBJ1-1, with D possibly matching TRBD1 (5 bases). The CDR3 loop spans 19 amino acids. V was trimmed by 0 bases and J by 0 bases, leaving 20 bases between them. CDR1 LGHNA and CDR2 YNFKEQ come from the germline V gene. CDR3 nucleotide sequence: TGTGCCAGCAGCCAAGATCTTCCTGGGGGATTGGCTATGAACACTGAAGCTTTCTTT. This encodes CASSQDLPGGLAMNTEAFF.

In this sample, this clone is medium-sized. The same CDR3 is also encoded by other DNA sequences in this sample. The chain joins TRBV5-1 to TRBJ2-7, with D unclear. The CDR3 length is 12 residues. V was trimmed by 0 bases and J by 6 bases, leaving 7 bases between them. Germline V lookup: CDR1 SGHRS, CDR2 YFSETQ. As DNA, the CDR3 is TGCGCCAGCAGCTTGGAAGGATCCGAGCAGTACTTC. Its protein product is CASSLEGSEQYF. The full variable domain, completed using reference TRBV5-1 and TRBJ2-7, is KAGVTQTPRYLIKTRGQQVTLSCSPISGHRSVSWYQQTPGQGLQFLFEYFSETQRNKGNFPGRFSGRQFSNSRSEMNVSTLELGDSALYLCASSLEGSEQYFGPGTRLTVT.

The genes are TRBV11-2 and TRBJ2-5, with D hard to call. The CDR3 contains 12 residues. V was cut by 5 bases and J by 5 bases, with 9 bases left in between. Germline V CDR1 and CDR2: SGHAT, FQNNGV. The CDR3 is CASSLHGETQYF. The CDR3 DNA is TGTGCCAGCAGCCTCCATGGGGAGACCCAGTACTTC.